This entry is about one T cell receptor beta chain. Authors' processing steps: Scientists estimated how many nucleated cells there were by amplifying reference gene primers. Assay: immunoSEQ multiplex PCR; the TCRdb copy retains only in-frame clones and omits some. D and trimming come from the DNA, and the V and J calls and clone size come from that table. The sample comprises a few hundred thousand clones, nearly 90% of which are singletons, and around 4.6% rests with the top ten. This sample is drawn from a study of blood T cell repertoires in COVID-19. On the study more broadly: Whether acute or convalescent, the COVID-19 samples came from the United States, Italy and Spain. Sample material is recorded as cDNA or gDNA derived from T cells, B-cell-depleted T cells, or PBMCs.

Trimming cost V 5 bases and J 8 bases, with 13 bases left between them. CDR3 length: 13 amino acids. From germline, CDR1 is LNHDA and CDR2 SQIVND (reference sequence). This sequence originates from a woman aged 40-49 years who had recovered from COVID-19. Sequencing input: peripheral blood. The chain joins TRBV19 to TRBJ2-4, with D tentatively TRBD1 (5 bases). This CDR3 is CASSRARRDIQYF. The CDR3 DNA follows: TGTGCCAGTAGTCGGGCCCGCAGGGACATTCAGTACTTC.